Described below is a single TCR beta chain sequence and its context. Its matching antigen is unknown. Donors contributed one heparinised blood draw apiece, averaging about 110 mL. Via CD45RO/CCR7/CD25/CD127/CD95/CD27, cells of the CD4+ naive, central memory, regulatory and stem cell-like memory subsets were sorted. The sample originates from a study of beta chain features in type 1 diabetes. Trimming removed 1 base at V and 3 bases at J, with 9 bases between. Germline V gene data show CDR1 as LGHNA and CDR2 as YNFKEQ. The CDR3 has 14 amino acids. Study-wide findings and caveats: The naive, central memory and Treg TCRB repertoires of patients appeared to be more similar to one another than those of healthy donors. Type 1 diabetes patients showed a moderate but significant shortening of TCRB CDR3s in all four CD4+ subsets.

The authors reverse transcribed all of the isolated RNA, so sequencing captured expressed TCRB transcripts. Naive, central memory and regulatory T cell samples averaged about 3.5 million reads. Sequenced by immunoSEQ multiplex PCR; TCRdb stores in-frame clones only, minus some. In the table there are roughly 350,000 clones, 9.6% of which are singletons. This sequence originates from a man aged 25-45 years with type 1 diabetes. The chain recombines TRBV4-2 with TRBJ2-5, with D perhaps TRBD2 (6 bases). The sample comprised central memory CD4+ T cells from blood. Here the CDR3 reads CASSQGSGEETQYF. CDR3 nucleotide sequence: TGTGCCAGCAGCCAAGGTAGCGGAGAAGAGACCCAGTACTTC.